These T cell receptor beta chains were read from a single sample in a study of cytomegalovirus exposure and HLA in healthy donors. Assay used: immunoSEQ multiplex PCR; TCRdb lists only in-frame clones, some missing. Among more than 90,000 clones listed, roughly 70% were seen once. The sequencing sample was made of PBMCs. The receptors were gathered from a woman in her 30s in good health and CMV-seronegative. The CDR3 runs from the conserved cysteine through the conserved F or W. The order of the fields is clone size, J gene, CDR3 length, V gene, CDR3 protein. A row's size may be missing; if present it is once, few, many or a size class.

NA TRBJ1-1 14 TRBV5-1 CASSAVGGATEAFF
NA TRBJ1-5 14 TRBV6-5 CASSTQGGGQPQHF
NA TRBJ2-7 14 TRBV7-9 CASSLVGRNYEQYF
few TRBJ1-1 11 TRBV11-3 CASRGHTEAFF
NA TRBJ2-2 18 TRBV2 CASSEAEGTGGRTGELFF
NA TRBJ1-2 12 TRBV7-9 CSSSPEIYGYTF
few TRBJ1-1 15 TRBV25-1 CASSDPARGDAEAFF
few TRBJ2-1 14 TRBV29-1 CSVGKDSLYNEQFF
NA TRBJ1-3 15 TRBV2 CASSGPQGVGNTIYF
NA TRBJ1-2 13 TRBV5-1 CASSLGAGGGYTF
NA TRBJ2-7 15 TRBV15 CATSRAGLALDEQYF
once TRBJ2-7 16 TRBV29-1 CSVEEATGGSSYEQYF
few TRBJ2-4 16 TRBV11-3 CASSLHGTGAGNIQYF
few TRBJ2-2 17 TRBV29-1 CSATPGLAGENTGELFF
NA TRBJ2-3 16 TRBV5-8 CASSLAIAGATDTQYF
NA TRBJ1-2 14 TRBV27 CASSSGVEVRGYTF